This is a list of T cell receptor beta chains from one sample in a study of T cell responses to AZD1222 COVID-19 vaccine. The repertoire was sequenced with immunoSEQ multiplex PCR; TCRdb's copy has only in-frame clones and lacks some. The table includes about 130,000 clones, more than 70% detected once. Specimen: peripheral blood, collected on day 0 of AZD1222 vaccination. Receptor source: an adult in good health. The conserved cysteine and the conserved F or W are not part of the CDR3 here.

J gene | V gene | CDR3 protein
TRBJ2-7 | TRBV10-3 | AISFSSSYEQY
TRBJ2-1 | TRBV6-2/TRBV6-3 | ASSYSASGRAEQF
TRBJ2-7 | TRBV9 | ASSGDPRSYEQY
TRBJ2-7 | TRBV9 | ASSVGGLASYEQY
TRBJ2-7 | TRBV7-3 | ASSSHGPAGQYEQY
TRBJ2-5 | TRBV4-1 | ASSQGRFGGPQETQY
TRBJ1-1 | TRBV15 | ATSRGQGNTEAF
TRBJ2-7 | TRBV2 | ASSERKWFVTYEQY
TRBJ2-7 | TRBV2 | ASSRGRQASYEQY
TRBJ1-3 | TRBV25-1 | ASSELGGGNTIY
TRBJ1-1 | TRBV6-2/TRBV6-3 | ASSYSARTNTEAF
TRBJ2-3 | TRBV4-1 | ASSQGGLAGLRTDTQY
TRBJ2-7 | TRBV4-1 | ASSQEPGTSYEQY
TRBJ1-1 | TRBV6-5 | ASSYGSGTTEAF
TRBJ1-1 | TRBV6-5 | ASSYQGAAEAF
TRBJ2-3 | TRBV6-4 | ASSGLAGADTQY
TRBJ2-7 | TRBV9 | ASSPGLRRGSGRSYEQY
TRBJ2-5 | TRBV15 | ATRSREETQY
TRBJ1-1 | TRBV7-8 | ASSSRKTSLEAF
TRBJ1-6 | TRBV4-3 | ASSQDRESPLH
TRBJ1-2 | TRBV30 | AWSVLGRGQRYGYT
TRBJ2-1 | TRBV27 | ASSFLRGLEQF
TRBJ2-1 | TRBV28 | ASSLWGTGVGNEQF
TRBJ1-1 | TRBV28 | ASSLGLAEAF
TRBJ1-3 | TRBV6-6 | ASSPSGYRPGNTIY